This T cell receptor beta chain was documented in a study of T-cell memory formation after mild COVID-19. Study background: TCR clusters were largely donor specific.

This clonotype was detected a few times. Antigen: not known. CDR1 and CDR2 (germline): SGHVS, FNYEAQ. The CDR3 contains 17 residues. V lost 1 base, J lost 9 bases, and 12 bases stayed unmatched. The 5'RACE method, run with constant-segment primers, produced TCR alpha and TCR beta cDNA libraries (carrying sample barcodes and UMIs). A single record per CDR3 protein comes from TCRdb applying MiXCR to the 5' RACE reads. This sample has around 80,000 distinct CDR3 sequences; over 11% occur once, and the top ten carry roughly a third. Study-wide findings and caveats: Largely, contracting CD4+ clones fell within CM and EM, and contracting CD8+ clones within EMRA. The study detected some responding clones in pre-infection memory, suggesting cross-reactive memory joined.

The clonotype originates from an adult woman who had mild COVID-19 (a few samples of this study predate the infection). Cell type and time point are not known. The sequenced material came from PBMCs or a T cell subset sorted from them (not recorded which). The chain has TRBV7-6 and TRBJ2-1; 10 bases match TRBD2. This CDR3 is CASSLEVAGGPVGEQFF. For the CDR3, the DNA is TGTGCCAGCAGCTTAGAAGTAGCGGGAGGTCCGGTAGGTGAGCAGTTCTTC.